This T cell receptor (beta chain) is from a study of blood T cell repertoires in COVID-19. Study-level background: Sites across the United States, Italy and Spain contributed samples from acute and convalescent COVID-19. T cells, B-cell-depleted T cells, or PBMCs supplied cDNA or gDNA.

In the authors' workflow: Estimation of nucleated cell counts relied on the amplification of reference gene primers. Clones were read by immunoSEQ multiplex PCR, and TCRdb kept only the in-frame ones, dropping some. D and trimming come from the DNA, and the V and J calls and clone size come from that table. The sample has about 76,000 clones, around 87% seen once; the top ten hold around 30%. V was pared by 6 bases and J by 7 bases, with 15 bases between. The length of the CDR3 is 13 residues. Per the germline V gene, CDR1 is MNHEY and CDR2 is SVGAGI. This receptor was identified in a woman older than 75 with active or convalescent COVID-19. Source material: peripheral blood. The J gene is TRBJ1-1, the V gene TRBV6-5; D call uncertain. CDR3 sequence (DNA): TGTGCCAGCAGCCTATTCGAGGGTATTGAAGCTTTCTTT. Translating gives CASSLFEGIEAFF.